The sequence of this TCR beta chain was determined in a study of PD-L1 blockade in urothelial cancer. In the study overall: Patients initiated atezolizumab in the mid-2010s at 1,200 mg intravenously every 3 weeks. Men with urothelial cancer arising in the bladder made up most of the 29 patients. Blood samples had a median of 141,255 T cells, some 83,000 unique TCRs, and clonality approximately 0.085.

Profiled with immunoSEQ multiplex PCR; TCRdb holds only in-frame clones, not every one. The table includes about 84,000 clones, about 81% detected once. Patients had locally advanced or metastatic urothelial carcinoma. Germline values: CDR1 SNHLY, CDR2 FYNNEI. The V and J ends lost 1 base and 0 bases respectively, with 4 bases between them. CDR3 size: 14 residues. Sequenced material: PBMCs, taken around atezolizumab (anti-PD-L1) treatment. This TCR came from a man between 65 and 85 years old with urothelial cancer. V is TRBV2 and J is TRBJ1-5, with D uncertain. The CDR3, as DNA: TGTGCCAGCAGTGAAGGTCTTAGCAATCAGCCCCAGCATTTT. Its translation: CASSEGLSNQPQHF.